This T cell receptor (beta chain) was sequenced for a study of siplizumab effects on memory and regulatory T cells. Points from the study as a whole: Where siplizumab was present, mappable alloreactive CD4+ clones averaged roughly 72% Treg-derived, compared with 25% to 30% in controls.

V was trimmed by 5 bases and J by 6 bases, leaving 17 bases between them. The CDR3 is made up of 15 amino acids. CDR1 and CDR2 (germline): LGHNA, YNFKEQ. Of note for this clone: Its antigen is unknown.

Generated by immunoSEQ multiplex PCR, the TCRdb table keeps only in-frame clones and is missing some. In the table there are 70,000 to 95,000 clones, 90% to 95% of which are singletons. The sequence derives from a human donor in good health. Sequencing input: CD8+ T cells sorted from blood. V gene TRBV4-2 combines with J gene TRBJ2-1; weak D call: TRBD2 (5 bases). The CDR3 DNA reads as TGTGCCAGCAGCATAAACGGGATTTTGGGCAATGAGCAGTTCTTC. As protein: CASSINGILGNEQFF.